Listed below are T cell receptor beta chains from one sample, sequenced in a study of cytomegalovirus exposure and HLA in healthy donors. Sequencing was performed with immunoSEQ multiplex PCR; in TCRdb, only in-frame clones are kept and a portion is missing. Of approximately 110,000 clones in the sample, roughly 80% were seen once. Material: PBMCs. These receptors all come from a female donor in good health and CMV-seropositive. CDR3s include the opening cysteine and the closing phenylalanine or tryptophan. D genes are given only for firm matches. Clone size is given for some rows only: seen once, a few or many times, or a class if the clone is expanded.

V gene	J gene	clone size	D gene	CDR3 DNA	CDR3 protein
TRBV27	TRBJ1-1	-	-	TGTGCCAGCAGTTCCCCCTATGGGCTGATCACTGAAGCTTTCTTT	CASSSPYGLITEAFF
TRBV9	TRBJ2-1	-	-	TGTGCCAGCAGCGTAGGGAGCGGCCCCATCTCCTACAATGAGCAGTTCTTC	CASSVGSGPISYNEQFF
TRBV5-1	TRBJ2-5	once	TRBD1	TGCGCCAGCAGCTGGGGGACAGGGGGTCGGGAGACCCAGTACTTC	CASSWGTGGRETQYF
TRBV10-2	TRBJ1-1	-	-	TGCGCCAGCAGTGTGGACAGTCAAGCTTTCTTT	CASSVDSQAFF
TRBV6-6	TRBJ2-4	-	TRBD1	TGTGCCAGCACCCCCTCGGGACAGGGGGCTCAAAACATTCAGTACTTC	CASTPSGQGAQNIQYF
TRBV7-2	TRBJ1-3	-	-	TGTGCCAGCAGCCATTTCGGAAACACCATATATTTT	CASSHFGNTIYF
TRBV25-1	TRBJ1-1	-	-	TGTGCCAGCAGTGAATACAGGGACACTGAAGCTTTCTTT	CASSEYRDTEAFF
TRBV30	TRBJ1-1	-	-	TGTGCCTACGGAGGTACTGAAGCTTTCTTT	CAYGGTEAFF
TRBV27	TRBJ2-1	-	TRBD2	TGTGCCAGCAGTTTATCTGGACTAGCGGTGCAAAATGAGCAGTTCTTC	CASSLSGLAVQNEQFF
TRBV7-8	TRBJ1-1	-	-	TGTGCCAGCAGCTTGGGGCTGGCTGAAGCTTTCTTT	CASSLGLAEAFF
TRBV2	TRBJ1-5	-	-	TGTGCCAGCAGTCGGCAGGGTATCAATCAGCCCCAGCATTTT	CASSRQGINQPQHF
TRBV30	TRBJ2-7	-	-	TGTGCCTGGAGTGTACAAGACTTCGGGGACGAGCAGTACTTC	CAWSVQDFGDEQYF
TRBV5-1	TRBJ1-5	-	-	TGCGCCAGCAGCTTGGAGGCAGCCCACGGGCAGCCCCAGCATTTT	CASSLEAAHGQPQHF
TRBV29-1	TRBJ1-2	-	-	TGCAGCGTGGCCCCACTATTTTCTAACTATGGCTACACCTTC	CSVAPLFSNYGYTF
TRBV6-5	TRBJ1-5	few	TRBD1	TGTGCCAGCAGAGACAGGGCGTTAAATCAGCCCCAGCATTTT	CASRDRALNQPQHF
TRBV29-1	TRBJ2-1	few	TRBD1	TGCAGCGTTGAAGACCTACAGGGGACCTACAATGAGCAGTTCTTC	CSVEDLQGTYNEQFF
TRBV2	TRBJ1-5	few	TRBD1	TGTGCCAGCAGCGAAACAGGGGGCAATCAGCCCCAGCATTTT	CASSETGGNQPQHF
TRBV7-3	TRBJ2-1	few	TRBD2	TGTGCCAGCAGCTCGAAGCGGGAGGGGAGGAATGAGCAGTTCTTC	CASSSKREGRNEQFF
TRBV5-6	TRBJ1-2	-	TRBD1	TGTGCCAGCAGCTTGTTTCCAGGGGGCAACTATGGCTACACCTTC	CASSLFPGGNYGYTF
TRBV28	TRBJ1-5	-	-	TGTGCCAGCAGTTACTACAGGAGTAGCAATCAGCCCCAGCATTTT	CASSYYRSSNQPQHF
TRBV19	TRBJ1-5	-	-	TGTGCCAGTAGTACGACAGAAAGTAGCAATCAGCCCCAGCATTTT	CASSTTESSNQPQHF
TRBV5-8	TRBJ2-7	-	TRBD1	TGTGCCAGCAGCTTGGACAGGGGGCCGACCTACGAGCAGTACTTC	CASSLDRGPTYEQYF
TRBV19	TRBJ1-4	-	-	TGTGCCAGTAGCTCAATCGACAGCAATGAAAAACTGTTTTTT	CASSSIDSNEKLFF
TRBV7-8	TRBJ1-1	-	TRBD1	TGTGCCAGCAGCTTAGGTCCAGGGGGAGTAAGGAACACTGAAGCTTTCTTT	CASSLGPGGVRNTEAFF
TRBV27	TRBJ2-1	-	TRBD2	TGTGCCAGCAGTCACCCCCCAGCGGGGGGCTACAATGAGCAGTTCTTC	CASSHPPAGGYNEQFF
TRBV10-3	TRBJ2-6	-	-	TGTGCCATCAGTGAGTACCTCGACGTGGTAGCTCAACCATATAGCTCTGGGGCCAACGTCCTGACTTTC	CAISEYLDVVAQPYSSGANVLTF
TRBV6-4	TRBJ2-3	few	-	TGTGCCAGCAGTGTGACCAGGGAACCATCAGATACGCAGTATTTT	CASSVTREPSDTQYF
TRBV29-1	TRBJ2-7	once	TRBD2	TGCAGCGTTGAAATCCGGCTAGCGGGCGGCTACGAGCAGTACTTC	CSVEIRLAGGYEQYF
TRBV7-9	TRBJ2-1	-	TRBD1	TGTGCCAGCAGCCCCGGGACAGGGGTTGGTAATGAGCAGTTCTTC	CASSPGTGVGNEQFF
TRBV6-1	TRBJ1-3	few	-	TGTGCCAGCAGGGGGAGCGGGGCGGCTGGAAACACCATATATTTT	CASRGSGAAGNTIYF
TRBV2	TRBJ2-3	-	TRBD2	TGTGCCAGCAGCATGACTAGCGGCCGAACAGATACGCAGTATTTT	CASSMTSGRTDTQYF
TRBV7-8	TRBJ2-7	-	-	TGTGCCAGCAGCTTAGTTAGCCCGGGGGCCTACGAGCAGTACTTC	CASSLVSPGAYEQYF
TRBV7-8	TRBJ1-6	-	-	TGTGCCAGCAGCGTCCTATCGGATTCACCCCTCCACTTT	CASSVLSDSPLHF
TRBV5-1	TRBJ2-6	-	TRBD2	TGCGCCAGCAGCTTGGACCGTCCGGGGGGGCGCTCTGGGGCCAACGTCCTGACTTTC	CASSLDRPGGRSGANVLTF
TRBV30	TRBJ2-7	-	TRBD2	TGTGCCTGGAGTACTAGCGGGGAATACGAGCAGTACTTC	CAWSTSGEYEQYF
TRBV7-2	TRBJ1-5	once	TRBD1	TGTGCCAGCAGCTTAGCGACAGGGAATCAGCCCCAGCATTTT	CASSLATGNQPQHF
TRBV19	TRBJ2-6	few	TRBD2	TGTGCCAGTAGTAGAAGGACTAGCGGGGGGGGTGGGGCCAACGTCCTGACTTTC	CASSRRTSGGGGANVLTF
TRBV7-8	TRBJ1-5	-	-	TGTGCCAGCAGCTTAGCGTCGGACGGAGGCACGGGTGGCAATCAGCCCCAGCATTTT	CASSLASDGGTGGNQPQHF
TRBV9	TRBJ2-5	-	TRBD2	TGTGCCAGCAGCGTGACTAGCGGGAGATTCGGGGAGACCCAGTACTTC	CASSVTSGRFGETQYF
TRBV10-3	TRBJ1-1	once	-	TGTGCCATCAGTGAACAGCCCAACACTGAAGCTTTCTTT	CAISEQPNTEAFF
TRBV7-7	TRBJ2-1	-	TRBD2	TGTGCTAGCAGCACTAGGGTCGGGAGGGCGAACAATGAGCAGTTCTTC	CASSTRVGRANNEQFF
TRBV2	TRBJ2-7	-	-	TGTGCCAGCAGGTCAGGAGGGGGGGTTCTAGTCGAGCAGTACTTC	CASRSGGGVLVEQYF
TRBV27	TRBJ2-2	-	-	TGTGCCAGCAGGTTAGAGGCGGGACTTAGCACCGGGGAGCTGTTTTTT	CASRLEAGLSTGELFF
TRBV5-1	TRBJ2-7	-	TRBD1	TGCGCCAGCAGCAAAACCGGGACAGGGACCCCCTACGAGCAGTACTTC	CASSKTGTGTPYEQYF
TRBV15	TRBJ2-2	few	-	TGTGCCACCAGCAGACGTGAGACAGTGAACACCGGGGAGCTGTTTTTT	CATSRRETVNTGELFF
TRBV28	TRBJ1-4	-	-	TGTGCCAGCAGATTAGGTGGACGGGGAAAACTGTTTTTT	CASRLGGRGKLFF
TRBV27	TRBJ1-3	-	-	TGTGCCAGCAGTGCCCAGACCCTAGGCACCATATATTTT	CASSAQTLGTIYF
TRBV7-2	TRBJ2-2	-	TRBD2	TGTGCCAGCAGCTCGACCCCGGCGGGGGCCGGGGAGCTGTTTTTT	CASSSTPAGAGELFF
TRBV19	TRBJ1-5	-	-	TGTGCCAGTAGTAGGACAGTTAATAATCAGCCCCAGCATTTT	CASSRTVNNQPQHF
TRBV27	TRBJ2-7	-	TRBD2	TGTGCCAGCAGTTTAGGGGCGGGGGGGCCTGGCGAGCAGTACTTC	CASSLGAGGPGEQYF
TRBV30	TRBJ2-1	-	-	TGTGCCTGGATGGTGGCCAATGAGCAGTTCTTC	CAWMVANEQFF
TRBV30	TRBJ2-7	-	-	TGTGCCTGGAGTGTGGGGGCTCGGTACGAGCAGTACTTC	CAWSVGARYEQYF
TRBV6-1	TRBJ2-7	few	TRBD2	TGTGCCAGCACAACTAGCGGGGGGTCTTCCTACGAGCAGTACTTC	CASTTSGGSSYEQYF